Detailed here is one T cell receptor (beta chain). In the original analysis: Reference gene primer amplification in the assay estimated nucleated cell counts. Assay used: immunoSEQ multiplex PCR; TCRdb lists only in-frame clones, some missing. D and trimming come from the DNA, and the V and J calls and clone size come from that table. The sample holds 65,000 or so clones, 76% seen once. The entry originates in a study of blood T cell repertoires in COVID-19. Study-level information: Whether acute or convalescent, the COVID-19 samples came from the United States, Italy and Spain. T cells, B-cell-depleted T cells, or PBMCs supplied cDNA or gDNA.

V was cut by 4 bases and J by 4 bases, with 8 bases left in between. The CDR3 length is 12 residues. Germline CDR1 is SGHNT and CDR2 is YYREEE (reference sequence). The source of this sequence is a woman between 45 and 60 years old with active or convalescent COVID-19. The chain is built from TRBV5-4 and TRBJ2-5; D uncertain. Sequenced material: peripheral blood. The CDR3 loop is CASSLFGETQYF. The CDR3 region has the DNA TGTGCCAGCAGCCTATTCGGAGAGACCCAGTACTTC.